These 17 T cell receptor beta chains originate from one sample sequenced in a study of response to subunit inactivated influenza vaccine. Each CDR3 protein gets one entry after TCRdb re-called the RT-PCR reads with MiXCR. The sample lists 650,000 to 800,000 distinct CDR3 sequences, about 18% occurring once. The material was PBMCs from blood, obtained around 5 days after vaccination. All receptors derive from a man aged 45-65 years who received an inactivated influenza vaccine.

This clonotype was observed a few times. V usage is TRBV7-8 and J usage is TRBJ2-1; D unresolved. The CDR3 extends over 17 amino acids. Germline V lookup: CDR1 SGHVS, CDR2 FQNEAQ. V was shortened by 1 base and J by 5 bases, with 18 bases between the two germline ends. The CDR3 loop reads CASSLVVLHTLNNEQFF. In DNA, the CDR3 is TGTGCCAGCAGCTTAGTCGTTCTCCACACCCTAAACAATGAGCAGTTCTTC.

The chain joins TRBV10-3 to TRBJ2-2; tentative D call: TRBD2 (6 bases). Looked up from germline, CDR1 is ENHRY and CDR2 is SYGVKD. With 10 bases removed from V and 6 bases from J, the gap between germline ends came to 15 bases. This CDR3 spans 13 amino acids. The CDR3 protein is CATAGNEAGELFF. The CDR3 coding sequence is TGTGCCACCGCGGGGAATGAGGCCGGGGAGCTGTTTTTT.

The V gene is TRBV5-5, the J gene TRBJ2-1, with 10 bases fitting TRBD2. Trimming at V came to 4 bases and at J to 12 bases, leaving 7 bases not matched to a gene. Germline CDR1 reads SGHKS; CDR2 reads YYEKEE (reference sequence). The CDR3 runs to 13 residues. CDR3 sequence: CASSVGLADWQFF. As DNA, the CDR3 is TGTGCCAGCAGCGTAGGACTAGCGGATTGGCAGTTCTTC.

This clonotype has ten or more counts. The chain carries TRBV28 and TRBJ1-5, with unresolved D. The V gene's germline CDR1 is MDHEN and CDR2 SYDVKM. This CDR3 spans 14 amino acids. V was shortened by 5 bases and J by 0 bases, with 8 bases between the two germline ends. This chain's CDR3 is CASSSTASNQPQHF. In nucleotides, the CDR3 is TGTGCCAGCAGTAGCACAGCTAGCAATCAGCCCCAGCATTTT.

V and J are TRBV20-1 and TRBJ2-2; TRBD2 aligns across 7 bases. CDR3 length: 14 residues. The germline gives CDR1 DFQATT, CDR2 SNEGSKA (reference sequence). The junction had 5 bases not matched to a gene; V was cut back by 6 bases and J by 1 base. DNA for the CDR3: TGCAGTGCGGCTCGCGGGGGGAACACCGGGGAGCTGTTTTTT. Residues: CSAARGGNTGELFF.

This clonotype was counted many times. This sequence joins TRBV10-3 and TRBJ2-1; 11 bases line up with TRBD2. With V trimmed by 2 bases and J by 5 bases, 5 bases remained unmatched. The CDR3 runs 16 residues. Germline V lookup: CDR1 ENHRY, CDR2 SYGVKD. Here the CDR3 reads CAISETTSGTDNEQFF. The CDR3 DNA sequence: TGTGCCATCAGTGAGACGACTAGCGGGACCGACAATGAGCAGTTCTTC.

J is TRBJ2-1 and V is TRBV20-1, with 8 bases matching TRBD1. This CDR3 spans 16 amino acids. Trimming took 4 bases from V and 8 from J; bases not matched to a gene: 16. Germline loops: CDR1 DFQATT, CDR2 SNEGSKA (reference sequence). DNA of the CDR3: TGCAGTGCTAAACAACTTAAGGACAGGGTAAAGCATGAGCAGTTCTTC. This sequence encodes CSAKQLKDRVKHEQFF.

This clonotype has at least ten counts. The CDR3 DNA follows: TGTGCCAGCAGCCAAGGGGGACAAATAGCCAAAAACATTCAGTACTTC. Translating it yields CASSQGGQIAKNIQYF. This chain uses TRBV3-1 with TRBJ2-4, with D possibly being TRBD1 (6 bases). With 1 base removed from V and 0 bases from J, the gap between germline ends came to 10 bases. Germline CDR1 is LGHDT and CDR2 is YNNKEL (reference sequence). This CDR3 region has 16 residues.

At least ten counts were recorded for this clonotype. V gene TRBV5-5 combines with J gene TRBJ2-2; TRBD1 matches 7 bases. The CDR3 length is 16 residues. V shed 3 bases and J 0 bases; nucleotides not matched to a gene: 5. The germline gives CDR1 SGHKS, CDR2 YYEKEE (reference sequence). CDR3 protein: CASSWEGQANTGELFF. For the CDR3, the DNA is TGTGCCAGCAGCTGGGAAGGACAGGCGAACACCGGGGAGCTGTTTTTT.

This clonotype appeared many times. J is TRBJ2-1 and V is TRBV5-1; D uncertain. The germline V and J ends were trimmed by 0 bases and 0 bases, with 7 bases remaining between them. CDR1 SGHRS and CDR2 YFSETQ come from the germline V gene. This CDR3 contains 15 residues. CDR3 nucleotides: TGCGCCAGCAGCTTGGCTACAAGCTCCTACAATGAGCAGTTCTTC. Translated: CASSLATSSYNEQFF.

The chain combines TRBV28 with TRBJ1-2, with TRBD1 matching over 11 bases. The CDR3 totals 16 residues. After removal of 3 bases from V and 7 bases from J, the junction contained 10 bases not matched to a gene. The V gene's germline CDR1 is MDHEN and CDR2 SYDVKM. The CDR3 DNA reads TGTGCCAGCAGTTTCGGACAGGGGGCGGTCGGTGGTGGCTACACCTTC. This translates into CASSFGQGAVGGGYTF.

This chain uses TRBV12-3 or TRBV12-4 with TRBJ2-5; 7 nucleotides align to TRBD1. V shed 0 bases, J shed 4 bases, and the junction held 2 bases outside the gene matches. CDR3 length: 14 residues. CDR3 sequence (DNA): TGTGCCAGCAGTTTAGCGGACAGGACAGAGACCCAGTACTTC. Translating it yields CASSLADRTETQYF.

This clonotype was counted only a few times. This sequence joins TRBV5-1 and TRBJ2-1; possible D gene TRBD1, 5 bases. V shed 0 bases and J shed 3 bases, with 13 bases lying between them. The CDR3 extends over 16 amino acids. Germline V CDR1 and CDR2: SGHRS, YFSETQ. The CDR3 region is CASSLGGAVYYNEQFF. The CDR3 region has the DNA TGCGCCAGCAGCTTGGGTGGGGCCGTCTACTACAATGAGCAGTTCTTC. Full variable domain (rest looked up from reference TRBV5-1 and TRBJ2-1): KAGVTQTPRYLIKTRGQQVTLSCSPISGHRSVSWYQQTPGQGLQFLFEYFSETQRNKGNFPGRFSGRQFSNSRSEMNVSTLELGDSALYLCASSLGGAVYYNEQFFGPGTRLTVL.

This clonotype was seen a few times. The chain carries TRBV4-1 and TRBJ2-3; no clear D. The CDR3 is 14 amino acids. Deletions cut 4 bases from V and 2 bases from J, with 10 bases between. Germline assignment: CDR1 MGHRA and CDR2 YSYEKL. The chain's CDR3 is CASSPLLTTDTQYF. Written as DNA, the CDR3 is TGCGCCAGCAGCCCCCTGCTAACCACAGATACGCAGTATTTT.

V gene TRBV20-1 combines with J gene TRBJ2-7, with D perhaps given as TRBD1 or TRBD2 (5 bases each). The germline CDR1 and CDR2 sequences are DFQATT and SNEGSKA (reference sequence). The ends were cut back, 5 bases at V and 3 bases at J, with 17 bases in the middle. The length of the CDR3 is 14 residues. The DNA of the CDR3 is TGCAGTGCTGCAAGTCCGGGACCGATCTACGAGCAGTACTTC. It codes for CSAASPGPIYEQYF.

The chain carries TRBV4-3 and TRBJ2-7; D is perhaps TRBD1 (5 bases). In germline, CDR1 is LGHNA, CDR2 YSLEER. Trimming pared 0 bases from V and 0 bases from J, leaving 9 bases between. This CDR3 region has 15 residues. The CDR3 reads CASSQDTGSSYEQYF. The CDR3 region has the DNA TGCGCCAGCAGCCAAGACACAGGATCCTCCTACGAGCAGTACTTC.

This clonotype was seen more than once but under ten times. The chain has TRBV5-4 and TRBJ2-5, with 7 bases matching TRBD2. Germline V gene sequence: CDR1 SGHNT, CDR2 YYREEE (reference sequence). The CDR3 is made up of 19 amino acids. The ends lost 0 bases at V and 0 bases at J; junction bases unmatched: 14. The CDR3 bases are TGTGCCAGCAGCTTGGATCCCGTGCGGCTGGGGGGGTACCAAGAGACCCAGTACTTC. It encodes CASSLDPVRLGGYQETQYF.